The 17 T cell receptor beta chains listed next were all sequenced from one sample in a study of control samples from healthy donors and cancer patients. This table comes from immunoSEQ multiplex PCR, and its TCRdb copy is limited to in-frame clones, with some not included. The sample lists approximately 86,000 clones; around nine tenths were seen once. The sequenced sample consisted of blood. These TCRs come from a man aged 25-45 years in good health.

V gene TRBV11-2 combines with J gene TRBJ1-2; D possibly corresponds to TRBD1 (5 bases). The V gene lost 0 bases and the J gene lost 4 bases, with 9 bases spanning the gap. This CDR3 is built from 14 residues. Germline loops: CDR1 SGHAT, CDR2 FQNNGV. CDR3 DNA: TGTGCCAGCAGCTTAGAGTGGGGCGCCTATGGCTACACCTTC. It encodes CASSLEWGAYGYTF.

This chain links TRBV3-1 (or the pseudogene TRBV3-2) with TRBJ2-1; 11 positions match TRBD2. Per germline, CDR1 LGHDT and CDR2 YNNKEL (reference sequence). The CDR3 contains 17 residues. V dropped 3 bases and J dropped 9; count of bases not matched to a gene: 13. The CDR3 DNA reads TGTGCCAGCAGCCACACACCCACTAGCGGGGGAGCGATTGAGCAGTTCTTC. Amino acid sequence: CASSHTPTSGGAIEQFF.

This chain joins TRBV6-5 and TRBJ2-4; D is possibly TRBD1 (6 bases). The length of the CDR3 is 15 residues. Per the germline V gene, CDR1 is MNHEY and CDR2 is SVGAGI. Trimming left V 0 bases short and J 9 bases short, with 15 bases between. CDR3 DNA: TGTGCCAGCAGTTACTCGATTGCAGGGGAAGGCATTCAGTACTTC. Translating it yields CASSYSIAGEGIQYF.

The chain is built from TRBV6-1 and TRBJ2-1, with 11 bases lining up with TRBD2. V lost 5 bases, J lost 4 bases, and 4 bases stayed unmatched. The CDR3 runs to 15 residues. Germline V lookup: CDR1 MNHNS, CDR2 SASEGT. The CDR3 sequence is CASSTLAGGYNEQFF. CDR3 DNA sequence: TGTGCCAGCAGTACCCTAGCGGGGGGTTACAATGAGCAGTTCTTC.

The chain joins TRBV7-9 to TRBJ1-1; TRBD1 might be the D (6 bases). The germline CDR1 and CDR2 sequences are SEHNR and FQNEAQ (reference sequence). The CDR3 spans 13 residues. Trimming shortened V by 5 bases and J by 3 bases, and 10 bases separated the two germline ends. DNA for the CDR3: TGTGCCAGCAGCGTACAGGGAGACACTGAAGCTTTCTTT. This encodes CASSVQGDTEAFF.

The V call is TRBV25-1, the J call TRBJ2-1; 9 nucleotides match TRBD2. Unmatched junction bases numbered 9, after V lost 7 bases and J lost 8 bases. Looked up from germline, CDR1 is MGHDK and CDR2 is SYGVNS. This CDR3 comprises 14 residues. This chain's CDR3 is CASTPAGGPYEQFF. CDR3 nucleotides: TGTGCCAGCACTCCCGCGGGGGGGCCCTATGAGCAGTTCTTC. The full variable domain, completed using reference TRBV25-1 and TRBJ2-1, is EADIYQTPRYLVIGTGKKITLECSQTMGHDKMYWYQQDPGMELHLIHYSYGVNSTEKGDLSSESTVSRIRTEHFPLTLESARPSHTSQYLCASTPAGGPYEQFFGPGTRLTVL.

The CDR3 nucleotides read TGTGCCATCAGTGCTAGCGGCCAAGAGACCCAGTACTTC. Translating gives CAISASGQETQYF. The J gene is TRBJ2-5, the V gene TRBV10-3; TRBD2 matches 7 bases. CDR3 length: 13 residues. J gave up 1 base and V 4 bases, and 0 bases lay outside the gene matches. Germline values: CDR1 ENHRY, CDR2 SYGVKD.

The rearrangement joins TRBV3-1 (or the pseudogene TRBV3-2) to TRBJ2-5; TRBD2 matches at 13 bases. The V segment lost 0 bases and the J segment 2 bases; nucleotides outside the gene matches: 3. The CDR3 totals 17 residues. CDR1 is LGHDT and CDR2 is YNNKEL in the germline V gene (reference sequence). CDR3 in amino acids: CASSQETSGGYQETQYF. CDR3 bases: TGTGCCAGCAGCCAAGAGACTAGCGGGGGGTATCAAGAGACCCAGTACTTC.

The chain employs TRBV30 and TRBJ1-2; TRBD1 is a possible D gene (6 bases). The V and J ends lost 0 bases and 2 bases respectively, with 19 bases between them. The CDR3 totals 17 residues. Germline V gene sequence: CDR1 GTSNPN, CDR2 SVGIG (reference sequence). The CDR3 coding sequence is TGTGCCTGGAGTGTAATGTCCCGACAGGTCCTAAACTATGGCTACACCTTC. Protein sequence: CAWSVMSRQVLNYGYTF.

The chain recombines TRBV28 with TRBJ1-5, with 10 bases that match TRBD1. The CDR3 is made up of 19 amino acids. V gave up 4 bases and J gave up 5 bases; unmatched junction bases: 17. Germline CDR1 MDHEN, CDR2 SYDVKM. CDR3 protein: CASSYLRDRGLSQDQPQHF. The CDR3 nucleotides are TGTGCCAGCAGTTACCTCCGGGACAGGGGACTTTCACAGGATCAGCCCCAGCATTTT.

The CDR3 here is CASSVSGGQYF. The CDR3 DNA reads as TGTGCCAGCAGTGTTAGCGGGGGACAGTACTTC. The rearrangement joins TRBV2 to TRBJ2-4; 9 bases map to TRBD2. The germline V gene has CDR1 SNHLY and CDR2 FYNNEI. With V trimmed by 4 bases and J by 13 bases, 2 bases remained unmatched. This CDR3 is built from 11 residues.

V is TRBV19 and J is TRBJ1-1; TRBD1 aligns across 8 bases. This CDR3 contains 16 residues. The J segment lost 4 bases and the V segment lost 5 bases, leaving 12 bases of the junction unmatched. Germline CDR1 LNHDA, CDR2 SQIVND (reference sequence). The CDR3 spells CASSWSSGGAVTEAFF. CDR3 in DNA: TGTGCCAGTAGTTGGAGTTCAGGGGGCGCGGTCACTGAAGCTTTCTTT.

The DNA for the CDR3 is TGTGCCAGCCGACTAGCGGGGGCTCCAGATACGCAGTATTTT. The encoded protein is CASRLAGAPDTQYF. This chain links TRBV10-3 with TRBJ2-3; the match to TRBD2 covers 12 bases. CDR3 size: 14 residues. V dropped 10 bases and J dropped 4; count of bases not matched to a gene: 6. CDR1 and CDR2 (germline): ENHRY, SYGVKD.

In its sample, this clone was seen a few times. This sequence joins TRBV3-1 (or the pseudogene TRBV3-2) and TRBJ2-1; tentative D call: TRBD2 (6 bases). Germline V CDR1 and CDR2: LGHDT, YNNKEL (reference sequence). This CDR3 has 15 residues. V lost 6 bases to trimming and J lost 4 bases, with 16 bases between them. The CDR3 nucleotides read TGTGCCAGCAGTCATAGCGGAAAGAGGTACAATGAGCAGTTCTTC. It codes for CASSHSGKRYNEQFF.

This clone was observed a handful of times. The chain recombines TRBV12-3 or TRBV12-4 with TRBJ2-1, with unresolved D. The V gene lost 4 bases and the J gene lost 5 bases, with 6 bases spanning the gap. The CDR3 covers 12 residues. This chain's CDR3 is CASSSPNNEQFF. As DNA, the CDR3 is TGTGCCAGCAGTTCCCCAAACAATGAGCAGTTCTTC.

The genes are TRBV28 and TRBJ1-1; D gene ambiguous. Germline V gene lookup returns CDR1 MDHEN and CDR2 SYDVKM. CDR3 length equals 13 residues. With 2 bases removed from V and 8 bases from J, the gap between germline ends came to 12 bases. CDR3 in DNA: TGTGCCAGCAGTTTAACCGCCCTGCCAGAAGCTTTCTTT. As protein: CASSLTALPEAFF.

This sequence joins TRBV5-6 and TRBJ2-7, with TRBD2 identical over 7 bases. The CDR3 covers 14 residues. Germline assignment: CDR1 SGHDT and CDR2 YYEEEE. V dropped 0 bases and J dropped 4; count of bases not matched to a gene: 4. DNA for the CDR3: TGTGCCAGCAGCTTGGTTCTAGCGGAGTACGAGCAGTACTTC. This sequence encodes CASSLVLAEYEQYF.